Below are 5 T cell receptor beta chains sequenced from a single sample in a study of cytomegalovirus exposure and HLA in healthy donors (dated by TCRdb to about 2017). Preparation of the library involved the immunoSEQ multiplex PCR assay. A mixture of 60 forward primers for TCR Vbeta segments and 13 reverse primers for TCR Jbeta segments was used in the multiplex PCR. Entries here come from immuneACCESS through TCRdb and include only in-frame sequences with V and J called. Some clones fail to appear in such tables; in the studies checked, an unresolved V gene covers under half of the shortfall, and the cause of the remainder is unknown. In this sample the table shows 95,000 to 130,000 clones, 9.5% of which occur a single time. Jointly, the top ten make up 2.5% to 3.5% of the sample. Sequencing was carried out using PBMCs. The receptor source for this set is a man in his thirties or forties in good health and CMV-seronegative.

This clone was detected only a few times. The CDR3 loop is CASSTRGRELSYEQYF. CDR3 in DNA: TGTGCCAGCAGCACCCGGGGGCGGGAGTTGTCCTACGAGCAGTACTTC. The chain carries TRBV27 and TRBJ2-7, with D possibly matching TRBD2 (7 bases). V was clipped by 6 bases and J by 1 base, with 19 bases between them. This CDR3 has 16 residues. Germline loops: CDR1 MNHEY, CDR2 SMNVEV (reference sequence).

This clone turned up a few times. The chain couples TRBV19 to TRBJ1-1, with 12 bases lining up with TRBD1. The CDR3 spans 15 residues. V lost 8 bases and J lost 1; bases outside the gene matches: 5. CDR1 and CDR2 from the germline V gene are LNHDA and SQIVND (reference sequence). Here the CDR3 DNA reads TGTGCCAGTTTACCGGGACAGGGGGCGAACACTGAAGCTTTCTTT. This gives the protein CASLPGQGANTEAFF.

In this sample, this clone turned up a few times. The rearrangement links TRBV11-1 to TRBJ2-1, with D maybe TRBD1 (6 bases). Germline V gene sequence: CDR1 SGHAT, CDR2 FQDESV (reference sequence). This CDR3 spans 13 amino acids. The V gene lost 4 bases and the J gene lost 6 bases, with 10 bases spanning the gap. CDR3 in DNA: TGTGCCAGCAGCTACGGACAGCCCAATGAGCAGTTCTTC. Translated: CASSYGQPNEQFF.

This clone was seen a handful of times. J is TRBJ1-5 and V is TRBV28, with a tentative D call TRBD1 (6 bases). V was cut by 2 bases and J by 3 bases, with 11 bases left in between. The germline gives CDR1 MDHEN, CDR2 SYDVKM. This CDR3 contains 15 residues. This CDR3 is CASSLQGINNQPQHF. The CDR3 DNA follows: TGTGCCAGCAGTTTACAGGGGATTAACAATCAGCCCCAGCATTTT.

This clone has only a few counts. The chain employs TRBV5-4 and TRBJ2-7; unclear D gene. There are 14 residues in the CDR3. The germline V and J ends were trimmed by 0 bases and 0 bases, with 7 bases remaining between them. The germline V gene has CDR1 SGHNT and CDR2 YYREEE (reference sequence). The CDR3: CASSLGAFSYEQYF. The CDR3 nucleotides read TGTGCCAGCAGCTTGGGCGCGTTCTCCTACGAGCAGTACTTC.